The TCR beta chain described here comes from a study of yellow fever vaccine responses in identical twins. Study-wide results and caveats: Twins' vaccine T cell response reportedly gave the appearance of partial convergence and partial personalization.

CDR3 length: 12 amino acids. V shed 0 bases and J shed 13 bases, with 10 bases lying between them. Germline lookup yields CDR1 SGHNT and CDR2 YENEEA. One entry per CDR3 protein, called by TCRdb with MiXCR from the RT-PCR reads. The sample yields roughly 15,000 distinct CDR3 sequences, approximately 84% seen once. As regards this clonotype: Its cognate antigen is unknown.

The sequence derives from a woman aged 18-29 years who received the yellow fever vaccine. The source was T cells from blood (PBMCs), unsorted or a sorted subset (not recorded which), collected before or after yellow fever vaccination (not recorded which). This rearrangement joins TRBV11-3 to TRBJ2-1; the D call may be TRBD1 or TRBD2 (5 bases each). CDR3 sequence (DNA): TGTGCCAGCAGCTTAGATGGGACCGGCCAGTTCTTC. The encoded protein is CASSLDGTGQFF.